The T cell receptor beta chain under discussion was sequenced for a study of blood T cell repertoires in COVID-19 (dated by TCRdb to between 2020 and 2021). For the study in its entirety: The collaborator samples originated in the United States, Italy and Spain and spanned the acute and convalescent phases of COVID-19. The material from the prospective study consisted of cDNA or gDNA derived from T cells, B-cell-depleted T cells, or PBMCs. Subjects who had been exposed to COVID-19, were actively infected with it, or had recovered from it provided the deeply sampled blood TCRbeta repertoires that made up the dataset. The repertoires were released in a freely available public database meant as a resource for research on the immune response to SARS-CoV-2. Samples came from the ongoing ImmuneRACE study (first 160 participants) plus 1,254 subjects from 6 global collaborators. The sample metadata nearly always contained a de-identified subject ID, COVID-19 status, age in years and sex. Where available, HLA class I and class II types were obtained from metadata supplied by the sample provider rather than from assay-based typing. Overall study outcomes, separate from this receptor: The amount of clinical and demographic metadata varied by source and participant and was provided uncurated.

The immunoSEQ Assay, a bias-controlled multiplex PCR, was used to amplify TCRbeta CDR3 regions from genomic DNA. The published analysis was carried out like this. Within the assay, amplification of reference gene primers was used to estimate how many nucleated cells each sample contained. Sequence reads were collapsed and filtered to measure the absolute abundance of every unique TCRbeta CDR3 rearrangement. Productive Simpson clonality was computed per sample as the square root of Simpson's diversity index over productive rearrangements. TCRdb mirrors the immuneACCESS table, restricted to in-frame sequences. Some clones are absent from its copies; in checked studies, under half trace to an unresolved V gene, and the reason for the others is unknown. The D gene and trimming were derived from the DNA, and the V and J assignments and clone size from that table. The table for this sample lists under 450,000 clones; roughly 87% of them were counted only once. Almost 3% of the sample is held by the ten biggest clonotypes.

Enrolling through a virtual design, the prospective study's participants ranged in age from roughly 18 to 90 years and lived across approximately 25 United States geographic areas. Cohort assignment in the prospective study relied on participant-reported clinical history from a screening survey and a study questionnaire. For ImmuneRACE Cohort 3, a participant was defined as recovered based on two consecutive negative NP/OP PCR tests, clearance by a healthcare professional, or resolution of symptoms. Mobile phlebotomists in the prospective study collected whole blood, serum and a nasopharyngeal or oropharyngeal swab from every participant. Prospective study participants could optionally give additional blood draws and questionnaires over an approximately 2-month period. Prospective study blood samples were shipped either frozen or at room temperature before DNA extraction. Worth noting for this clone: It has no known antigen specificity. Per-base quality was not reported, and no clone a single base away is much larger than it.

From the germline V gene, CDR1 is MDHEN and CDR2 is SYDVKM. V is reduced by 3 bases and J by 2 bases, leaving a spacing of 11 bases between them. The CDR3 runs 14 amino acids, cysteine and phenylalanine included. CDR3 DNA only is kept here, 42 bases in frame from base 1. The TCR was taken from a woman in her thirties who had recovered from COVID-19. The specimen sequenced was PBMCs or T cells enriched from blood (not recorded which). The rearrangement joined TRBV28 to TRBJ2-7; a tentative D call is TRBD2 (5 bases match). The bases read TGTGCCAGCAGTTTTAATCCGACTACCTACGAGCAGTACTTC. Its translation is CASSFNPTTYEQYF.